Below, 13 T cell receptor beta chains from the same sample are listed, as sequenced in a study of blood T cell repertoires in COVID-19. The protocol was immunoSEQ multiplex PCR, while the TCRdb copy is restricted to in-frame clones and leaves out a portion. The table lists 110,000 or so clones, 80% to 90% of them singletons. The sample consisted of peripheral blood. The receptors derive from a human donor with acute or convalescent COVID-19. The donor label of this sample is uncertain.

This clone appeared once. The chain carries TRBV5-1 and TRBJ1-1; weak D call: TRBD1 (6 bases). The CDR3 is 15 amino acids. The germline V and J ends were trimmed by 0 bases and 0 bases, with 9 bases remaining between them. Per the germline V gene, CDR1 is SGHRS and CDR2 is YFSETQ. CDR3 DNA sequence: TGCGCCAGCAGCTTGGTGGGGGCCCTGAACACTGAAGCTTTCTTT. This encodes CASSLVGALNTEAFF.

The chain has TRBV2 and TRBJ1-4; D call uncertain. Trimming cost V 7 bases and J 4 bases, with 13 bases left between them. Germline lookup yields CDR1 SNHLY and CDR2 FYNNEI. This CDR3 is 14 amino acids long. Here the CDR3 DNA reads TGTGCCAGCAAGCGGCGGATGAGTAATGAAAAACTGTTTTTT. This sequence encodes CASKRRMSNEKLFF.

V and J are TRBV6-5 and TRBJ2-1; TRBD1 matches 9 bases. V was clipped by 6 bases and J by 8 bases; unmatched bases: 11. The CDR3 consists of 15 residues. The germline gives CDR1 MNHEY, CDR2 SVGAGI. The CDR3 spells CASSIRDREVDEQFF. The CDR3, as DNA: TGTGCCAGCAGCATCCGGGACAGGGAAGTTGATGAGCAGTTCTTC.

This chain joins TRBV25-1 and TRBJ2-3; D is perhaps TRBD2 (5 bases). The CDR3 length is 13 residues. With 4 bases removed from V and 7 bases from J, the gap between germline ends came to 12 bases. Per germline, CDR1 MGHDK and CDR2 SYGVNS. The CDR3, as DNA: TGTGCCAGCAGTGGAGGCGGGTGGAATACGCAGTATTTT. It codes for CASSGGGWNTQYF.

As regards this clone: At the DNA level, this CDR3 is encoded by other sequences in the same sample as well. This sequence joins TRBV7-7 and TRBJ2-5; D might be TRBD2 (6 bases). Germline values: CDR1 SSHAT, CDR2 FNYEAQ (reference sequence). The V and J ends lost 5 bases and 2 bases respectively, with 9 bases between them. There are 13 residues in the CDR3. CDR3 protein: CASSRDFQETQYF. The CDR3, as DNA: TGTGCCAGCAGCCGGGACTTTCAAGAGACCCAGTACTTC.

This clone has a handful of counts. The CDR3 DNA follows: TGTGCCAGCAGCCCGGAGGGTTACGAGCAGTACTTC. Protein sequence: CASSPEGYEQYF. The chain carries TRBV7-9 and TRBJ2-7, with a tentative D call TRBD2 (6 bases). The CDR3 has 12 residues. The germline gives CDR1 SEHNR, CDR2 FQNEAQ (reference sequence). V was cut by 5 bases and J by 4 bases, with 9 bases left in between.

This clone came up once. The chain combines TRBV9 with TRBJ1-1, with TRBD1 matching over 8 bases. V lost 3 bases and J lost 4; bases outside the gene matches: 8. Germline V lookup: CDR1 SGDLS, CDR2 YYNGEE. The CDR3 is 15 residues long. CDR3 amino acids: CASSDGQGGFTEAFF. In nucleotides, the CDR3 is TGTGCCAGCAGCGACGGACAGGGAGGCTTCACTGAAGCTTTCTTT.

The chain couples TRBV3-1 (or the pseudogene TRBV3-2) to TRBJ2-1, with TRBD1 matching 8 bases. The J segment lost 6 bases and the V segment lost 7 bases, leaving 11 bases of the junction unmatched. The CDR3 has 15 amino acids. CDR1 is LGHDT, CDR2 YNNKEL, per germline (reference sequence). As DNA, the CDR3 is TGTGCCAGCACTCAGGTGACAGGGGCCGTCAATGAGCAGTTCTTC. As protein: CASTQVTGAVNEQFF.

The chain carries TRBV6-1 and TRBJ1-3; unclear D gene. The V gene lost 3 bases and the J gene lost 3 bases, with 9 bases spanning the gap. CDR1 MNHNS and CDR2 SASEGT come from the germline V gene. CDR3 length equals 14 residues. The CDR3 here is CASSESRGGNTIYF. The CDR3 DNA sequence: TGTGCCAGCAGTGAGTCGAGAGGTGGAAACACCATATATTTT.

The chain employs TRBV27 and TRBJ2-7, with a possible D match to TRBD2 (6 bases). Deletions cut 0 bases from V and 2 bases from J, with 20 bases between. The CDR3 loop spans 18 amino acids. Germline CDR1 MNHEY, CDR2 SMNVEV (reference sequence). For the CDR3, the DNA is TGTGCCAGCAGTTTATCGGCTTTGGCGGGACCCCCACCCTACGAGCAGTACTTC. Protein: CASSLSALAGPPPYEQYF.

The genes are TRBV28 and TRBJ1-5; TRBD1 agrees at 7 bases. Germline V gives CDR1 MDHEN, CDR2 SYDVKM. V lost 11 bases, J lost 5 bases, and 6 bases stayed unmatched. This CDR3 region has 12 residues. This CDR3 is CAAGQGDQPQHF. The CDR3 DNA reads TGTGCCGCGGGGCAGGGGGATCAGCCCCAGCATTTT.

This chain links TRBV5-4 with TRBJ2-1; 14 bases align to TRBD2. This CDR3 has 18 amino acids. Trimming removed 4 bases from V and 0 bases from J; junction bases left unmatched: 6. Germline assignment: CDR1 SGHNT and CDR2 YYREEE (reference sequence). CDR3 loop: CASSIKTSGRASYNEQFF. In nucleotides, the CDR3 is TGTGCCAGCAGCATCAAGACTAGCGGGAGGGCCTCCTACAATGAGCAGTTCTTC.

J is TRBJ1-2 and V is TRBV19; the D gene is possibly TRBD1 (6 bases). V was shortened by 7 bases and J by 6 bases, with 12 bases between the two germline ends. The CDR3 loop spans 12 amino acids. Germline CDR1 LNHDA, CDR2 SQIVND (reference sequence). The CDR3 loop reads CASKEQGDGYTF. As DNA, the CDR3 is TGTGCCAGTAAAGAACAGGGCGATGGCTACACCTTC.